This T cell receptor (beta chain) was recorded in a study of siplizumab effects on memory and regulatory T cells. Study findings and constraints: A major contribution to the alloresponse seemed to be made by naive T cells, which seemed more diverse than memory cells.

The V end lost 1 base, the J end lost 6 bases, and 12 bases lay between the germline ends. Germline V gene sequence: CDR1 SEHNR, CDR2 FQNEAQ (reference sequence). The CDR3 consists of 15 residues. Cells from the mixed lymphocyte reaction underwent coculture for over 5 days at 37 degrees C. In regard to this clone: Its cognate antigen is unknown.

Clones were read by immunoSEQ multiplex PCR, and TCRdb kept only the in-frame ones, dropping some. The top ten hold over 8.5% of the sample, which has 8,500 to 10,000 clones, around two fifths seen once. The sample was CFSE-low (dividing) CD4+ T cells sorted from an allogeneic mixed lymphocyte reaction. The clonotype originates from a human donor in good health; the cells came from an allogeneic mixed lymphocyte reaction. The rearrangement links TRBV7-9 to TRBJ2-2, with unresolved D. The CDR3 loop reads CASSLGSGRPGELFF. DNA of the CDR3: TGTGCCAGCAGCTTAGGATCTGGTAGACCCGGGGAGCTGTTTTTT.